This T cell receptor (beta chain) was documented in a study of blood T cell repertoires in COVID-19. This CDR3 spans 13 amino acids. The V gene's germline CDR1 is SNHLY and CDR2 FYNNEI. The V end lost 6 bases, the J end lost 5 bases, and 10 bases lay between the germline ends. This table comes from immunoSEQ multiplex PCR, and its TCRdb copy is limited to in-frame clones, with some not included. The sample holds 450,000 to 500,000 clones; 75% to 90% are singletons and the top ten take roughly 8.5%. Sequences were obtained from PBMCs or T cells enriched from blood (not recorded which). The J gene is TRBJ2-2, the V gene TRBV2; no clear D gene. The sequence was collected from a woman aged 55-70 years who had recovered from COVID-19. CDR3 sequence reads: CASSDRWTGELFF. The CDR3 nucleotides read TGTGCCAGCAGCGATCGGTGGACCGGGGAGCTGTTTTTT. The variable domain in full, completed from reference TRBV2 and TRBJ2-2, reads EPEVTQTPSHQVTQMGQEVILRCVPISNHLYFYWYRQILGQKVEFLVSFYNNEISEKSEIFDDQFSVERPDGSNFTLKIRSTKLEDSAMYFCASSDRWTGELFFGEGSRLTVL.